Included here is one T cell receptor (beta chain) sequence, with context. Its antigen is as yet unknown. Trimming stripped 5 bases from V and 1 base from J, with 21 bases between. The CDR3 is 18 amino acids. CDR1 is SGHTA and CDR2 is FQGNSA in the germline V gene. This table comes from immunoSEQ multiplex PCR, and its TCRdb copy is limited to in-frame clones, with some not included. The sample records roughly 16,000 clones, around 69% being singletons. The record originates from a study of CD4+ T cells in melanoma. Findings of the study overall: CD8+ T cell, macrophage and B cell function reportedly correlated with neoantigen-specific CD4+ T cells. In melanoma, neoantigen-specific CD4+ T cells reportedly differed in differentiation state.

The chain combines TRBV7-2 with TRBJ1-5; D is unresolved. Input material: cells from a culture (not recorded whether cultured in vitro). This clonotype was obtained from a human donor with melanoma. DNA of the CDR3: TGTGCCAGCAGCCGAATCCTAGGGTCCTCGGGGAGCAATCAGCCCCAGCATTTT. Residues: CASSRILGSSGSNQPQHF.